Listed below are T cell receptor beta chains from one sample, sequenced in a study of T-cell reconstitution after alpha-beta-depleted transplantation in children. MiXCR, run by TCRdb on the PCR reads, gives a single entry per CDR3 protein. The sample lists over 200,000 distinct CDR3 sequences; 8% to 9.5% were seen once. Material: PBMCs from the stem cell graft donor, obtained from the stem cell graft. The origin of the receptors is a human donor who donated a stem cell graft to a child with acute lymphoblastic leukemia. The CDR3 runs from the conserved cysteine through the conserved F or W.

v_call cdr3_aa
TRBV7-2 CASSLGLAGGGETQYF
TRBV5-5 CASSLGQGSGWNEQFF
TRBV5-1 CASSLRGTDYEQYF
TRBV4-2 CASSQEGLAGGQGVYNEQFF
TRBV29-1 CSRRKVTFRGLGETQYF
TRBV6-5 CASSPGTGGNQPQHF
TRBV7-6 CASSSRTAEQYF
TRBV4-3 CASSQSRDSQNTGELFF
TRBV12-3/TRBV12-4 CASSLLEGINEQFF
TRBV4-1 CASSQDRVSSYNSPLHF
TRBV12-3/TRBV12-4 CASSGYEQFF
TRBV29-1 CSVVGSSNSGNTIYF
TRBV20-1 CSARTDREGRKLFF
TRBV20-1 CSATYGQGGAAFF
TRBV27 CASNSRDRSYEQYF
TRBV6-2/TRBV6-3 CASSLFLGEQFF
TRBV18 CASSASGQTNEKLFF
TRBV6-2/TRBV6-3 CAGASPQEHEQYF
TRBV4-1 CASSQGLRGLNEKLFF
TRBV5-1 CASSLEGFGYEQYF
TRBV7-2 CASSSRAGLNTEAFF
TRBV14 CASSSWGGARTEAFF
TRBV6-2/TRBV6-3 CASRVTGGDSLAKNIQYF
TRBV29-1 CSVVGTDVYYEQYF
TRBV12-3/TRBV12-4 CASSPPTGYEQYF
TRBV2 CASSDWGQGYNEQFF